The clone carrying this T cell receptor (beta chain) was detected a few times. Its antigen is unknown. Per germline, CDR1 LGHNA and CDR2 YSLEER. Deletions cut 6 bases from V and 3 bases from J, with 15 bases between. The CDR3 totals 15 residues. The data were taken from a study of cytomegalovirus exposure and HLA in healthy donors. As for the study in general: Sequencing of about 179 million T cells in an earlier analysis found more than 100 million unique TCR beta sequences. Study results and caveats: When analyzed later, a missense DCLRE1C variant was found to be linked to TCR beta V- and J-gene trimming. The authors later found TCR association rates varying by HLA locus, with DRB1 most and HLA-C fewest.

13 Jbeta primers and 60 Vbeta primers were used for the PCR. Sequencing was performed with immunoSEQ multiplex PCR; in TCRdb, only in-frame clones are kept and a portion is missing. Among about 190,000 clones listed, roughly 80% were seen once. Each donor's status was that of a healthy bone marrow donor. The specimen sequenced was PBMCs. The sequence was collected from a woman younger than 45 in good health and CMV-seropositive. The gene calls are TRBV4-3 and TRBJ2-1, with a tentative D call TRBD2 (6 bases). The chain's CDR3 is CASRKGWEVYNEQFF. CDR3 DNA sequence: TGCGCCAGCAGAAAAGGGTGGGAGGTCTACAATGAGCAGTTCTTC.